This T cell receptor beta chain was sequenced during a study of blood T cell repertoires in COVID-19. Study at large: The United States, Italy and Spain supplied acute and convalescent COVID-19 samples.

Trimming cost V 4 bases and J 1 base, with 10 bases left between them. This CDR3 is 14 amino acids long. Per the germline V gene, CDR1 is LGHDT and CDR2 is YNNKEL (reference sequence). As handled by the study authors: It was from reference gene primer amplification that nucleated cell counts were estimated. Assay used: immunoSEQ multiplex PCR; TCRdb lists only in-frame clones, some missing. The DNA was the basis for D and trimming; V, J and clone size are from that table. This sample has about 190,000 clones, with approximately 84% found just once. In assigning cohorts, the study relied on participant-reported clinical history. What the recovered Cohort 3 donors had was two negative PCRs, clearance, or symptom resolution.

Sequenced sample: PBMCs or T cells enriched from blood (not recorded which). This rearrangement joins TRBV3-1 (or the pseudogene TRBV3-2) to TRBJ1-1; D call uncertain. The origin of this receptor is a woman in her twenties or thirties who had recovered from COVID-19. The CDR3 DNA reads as TGTGCCAGCAGCCGGATGACACAGAACACTGAAGCTTTCTTT. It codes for CASSRMTQNTEAFF.